A selection of T cell receptor beta chains follows, all from one sample in a study of CD8 T cells in ankylosing spondylitis. MiXCR, applied by TCRdb to the 5' RACE reads, yields one record per CDR3 protein. The repertoire holds 200,000 to 250,000 distinct CDR3 sequences, approximately 7.6% seen once, with 4% to 5% in the top ten. Sequencing used blood, either unsorted or a sorted T cell fraction (not recorded which). These receptors were obtained from a female donor with ankylosing spondylitis or in good health (not recorded which). The CDR3 runs from the conserved cysteine through the conserved F or W. The D gene is left open where the match is weak. Part of the rows lack a size; the others show once, few, many or a class for expanded clones.

>TRBV7-9|TRBJ2-2|-|once
TGTGCCAGCAGCTTAGAACTGGGATCGAACACCGGGGAGCTGTTTTTT
CASSLELGSNTGELFF
>TRBV6-5|TRBJ2-1|-|many
TGTGCCAGCAGTTCCACAGGGGGGGGCTGGGATGAGCAGTTCTTC
CASSSTGGGWDEQFF
>TRBV4-3|TRBJ1-1|-|many
TGCGCCAGCAGCCAAGAAGGGCCGTTTGGGAACACTGAAGCTTTCTTT
CASSQEGPFGNTEAFF
>TRBV20-1|TRBJ2-5|-|many
TGCAGTGTATCTCCGGGAAGACAAGAGACCCAGTACTTC
CSVSPGRQETQYF
>TRBV7-8|TRBJ2-5|-|-
TGTGCCAGCAGCTCCTGGGACGGGCAAGAGACCCAGTACTTC
CASSSWDGQETQYF
>TRBV5-1|TRBJ2-1|TRBD2|many
TGCGCCAGCAGCTTGGCCGATAGCGGGAGGGGTTACAATGAGCAGTTCTTC
CASSLADSGRGYNEQFF
>TRBV7-9|TRBJ2-1|-|many
TGTGCCAGCAGCTTCCGAGAGCGCAATGAGCAGTTCTTC
CASSFRERNEQFF
>TRBV20-1|TRBJ2-1|TRBD2|many
TGCAGTGCTAGCCAGACTAGCGGGGCCTACAATGAGCAGTTCTTC
CSASQTSGAYNEQFF
>TRBV18|TRBJ1-3|TRBD1|-
TGTGCCAGCTCACCCGACACAGGGGAGTCCCGCCTCATCATCTCTGGAAACACCATATATTTT
CASSPDTGESRLIISGNTIYF
>TRBV5-1|TRBJ2-5|TRBD1|few
TGCGCCAGCAGCGATCCGCGACAGGGACAAGAGACCCAGTACTTC
CASSDPRQGQETQYF
>TRBV7-2|TRBJ1-1|TRBD1|-
TGTGCCAGCAGCCTACAGGGGAAAGGCACTGAAGCTTTCTTT
CASSLQGKGTEAFF
>TRBV4-1|TRBJ2-2|-|many
TGCGCCAGCAGCCCAGTCGGCGGTGCGGACACCGGGGAGCTGTTTTTT
CASSPVGGADTGELFF
>TRBV28|TRBJ2-7|-|many
TGTGCCAGCAGGGCCCTAAGGGAGCAGTACTTC
CASRALREQYF
>TRBV12-3/TRBV12-4|TRBJ2-1|TRBD2|many
TGTGCCAGCAGTACAACTAGCGGGCTCTACAATGAGCAGTTCTTC
CASSTTSGLYNEQFF
>TRBV7-9|TRBJ1-2|-|-
TGTGCCGGCAGCTTAGTGTCCTGGCATGGCTACACCTTC
CAGSLVSWHGYTF
>TRBV11-2|TRBJ2-2|-|many
TGTGCCAGCGCGTGGGTAAACACCGGGGAGCTGTTTTTT
CASAWVNTGELFF
>TRBV7-8|TRBJ2-1|TRBD2|-
TGTGCCAGCAGCCCTTTTCGCGGGACTAGCGGAAATGAGCAGTTCTTC
CASSPFRGTSGNEQFF
>TRBV3-1|TRBJ1-4|-|few
TGTGCCAGCAGCCAGGGACGGACAAATGAAAAACTGTTTTTT
CASSQGRTNEKLFF
>TRBV5-1|TRBJ2-1|-|many
TGCGCCAGCAGCTTGGTTAGGACAGTACTTAACAATGAGCAGTTCTTC
CASSLVRTVLNNEQFF
>TRBV22-1|TRBJ1-2|-|-
TGTCTTGGGGATGGCTACACCTTC
CLGDGYTF
>TRBV5-1|TRBJ2-3|TRBD2|few
TGCGCCAGCAGCTTGTTACTAGCGGGAGCCACAGATACGCAGTATTTT
CASSLLLAGATDTQYF
>TRBV20-1|TRBJ1-1|-|many
TGCAGTGCTAGCCAGGTGGAAGCTTTCTTT
CSASQVEAFF
>TRBV10-3|TRBJ2-7|-|-
TGTGCCATCAGTGACACCGGGACCCGGGGAGCCTACGAGCAGTACTTC
CAISDTGTRGAYEQYF
>TRBV10-3|TRBJ2-1|-|many
TGTGCCATCAGTGCGTCCGGAGCCGTGGTTGAGCAGTTCTTC
CAISASGAVVEQFF
>TRBV7-2|TRBJ2-1|-|few
TGTGCCAGCAGCTCCATAGCGGACTTGTTCCACAATGAGCAGTTCTTC
CASSSIADLFHNEQFF
>TRBV29-1|TRBJ2-1|-|many
TGCAGCGTTGAACGGGTCGGGACTGAGCAGTTCTTC
CSVERVGTEQFF
>TRBV3-1|TRBJ2-3|TRBD2|-
TGTGCCTCCTGCCAAGATCTTAGCGGGAGGGCCCGAAATACGCAGTATTTT
CASCQDLSGRARNTQYF
>TRBV7-8|TRBJ2-2|TRBD2|many
TGTGCCAGCAGCTTAGTTGGTCTAGCGGGAGTGAGGAAAGTCGGCGGGGAGCTGTTTTTT
CASSLVGLAGVRKVGGELFF
>TRBV6-1|TRBJ2-6|-|many
TGTGCCAGCACCACACCCTCTGGGGCCAACGTCCTGACTTTC
CASTTPSGANVLTF
>TRBV30|TRBJ2-3|TRBD2|many
TGTGCCTGGAATGTAGCGGGGGCGAGCACAGATACGCAGTATTTT
CAWNVAGASTDTQYF